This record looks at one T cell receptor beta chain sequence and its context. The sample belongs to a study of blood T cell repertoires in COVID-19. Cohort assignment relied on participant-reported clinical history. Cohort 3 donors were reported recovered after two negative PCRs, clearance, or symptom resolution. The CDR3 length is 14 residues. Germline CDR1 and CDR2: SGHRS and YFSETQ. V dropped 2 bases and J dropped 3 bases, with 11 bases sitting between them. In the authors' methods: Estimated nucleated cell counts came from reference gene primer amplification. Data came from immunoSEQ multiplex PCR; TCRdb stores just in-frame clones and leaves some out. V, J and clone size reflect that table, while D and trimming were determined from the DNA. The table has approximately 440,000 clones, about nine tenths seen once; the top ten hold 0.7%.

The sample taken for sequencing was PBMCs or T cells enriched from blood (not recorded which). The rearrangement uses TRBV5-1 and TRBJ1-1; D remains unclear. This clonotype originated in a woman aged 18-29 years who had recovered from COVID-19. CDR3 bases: TGCGCCAGCAGCTTACAGACCGGGGACACTGAAGCTTTCTTT. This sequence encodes CASSLQTGDTEAFF.